The 14 T cell receptor beta chains below were found in one sample sequenced in a study of graft-versus-host responses after intestinal transplantation. The data were produced by immunoSEQ multiplex PCR, yet TCRdb's version contains in-frame clones alone and is incomplete. The sample lists over 15,000 clones; 95% were seen once. The sample consisted of PBMCs, taken 23 days after intestinal transplant. All receptors derive from a human patient who received an intestinal transplant, so some T cells may come from the graft donor.

The gene calls are TRBV6-5 and TRBJ1-1; 9 bases match TRBD1. Germline V lookup: CDR1 MNHEY, CDR2 SVGAGI. The CDR3 has 15 amino acids. V lost 0 bases to trimming and J lost 5 bases; unmatched junction nucleotides: 4. The CDR3 DNA sequence: TGTGCCAGCAGTTACTCCGGACAGGGGAATACTGAAGCTTTCTTT. Translated, it gives CASSYSGQGNTEAFF.

The rearrangement uses TRBV2 and TRBJ2-5; D possibly corresponds to TRBD2 (5 bases). This CDR3 spans 13 amino acids. Trimming shortened V by 8 bases and J by 5 bases, and 15 bases separated the two germline ends. Germline CDR1 SNHLY, CDR2 FYNNEI. CDR3 in amino acids: CASQYEGWETQYF. In DNA form, the CDR3 reads TGTGCCAGCCAGTATGAGGGTTGGGAGACCCAGTACTTC.

The V call is TRBV2, the J call TRBJ2-1; 7 nucleotides align to TRBD1. The germline CDR1 and CDR2 sequences are SNHLY and FYNNEI. The CDR3 runs 16 residues. The V and J ends lost 6 bases and 0 bases, in that order; junction bases with no gene match: 8. The CDR3 sequence is CASRESTGSSYNEQFF. CDR3 nucleotides: TGTGCCAGCAGGGAATCGACAGGGAGCTCCTACAATGAGCAGTTCTTC.

The genes are TRBV20-1 and TRBJ2-7; a weak D match, TRBD1 (5 bases). V lost 0 bases and J 6 bases, leaving 6 bases between the germline ends. This CDR3 contains 11 residues. CDR1 is DFQATT and CDR2 is SNEGSKA in the germline V gene (reference sequence). CDR3 sequence (DNA): TGCAGTGCTAGAGAAGGGGTCGAGCAGTACTTC. It is translated as CSAREGVEQYF.

This clone was found once. This chain uses TRBV11-2 with TRBJ2-7; D uncertain. The CDR3 covers 13 residues. V gave up 2 bases and J gave up 3 bases, with 8 bases separating them. Germline CDR1 SGHAT, CDR2 FQNNGV. The CDR3 DNA sequence: TGTGCCAGCAGCTTACAGCTGGTCTACGAGCAGTACTTC. It yields the protein CASSLQLVYEQYF.

The chain couples TRBV11-2 to TRBJ2-1, with 12 nucleotides matching TRBD2. Germline V gene data show CDR1 as SGHAT and CDR2 as FQNNGV. The CDR3 sequence is 15 residues long. V gave up 6 bases and J gave up 4 bases; unmatched junction bases: 4. The CDR3 sequence: CASRPGLAGYNEQFF. DNA of the CDR3: TGTGCCAGCAGACCCGGACTAGCGGGGTACAATGAGCAGTTCTTC.

V usage is TRBV28 and J usage is TRBJ2-2; 7 positions agree with TRBD1. V dropped 2 bases and J dropped 2; count of bases not matched to a gene: 14. The CDR3 runs to 19 residues. Germline V gene lookup returns CDR1 MDHEN and CDR2 SYDVKM. The CDR3 sequence is CASSLEGALSGGNTGELFF. The CDR3 region has the DNA TGTGCCAGCAGTTTAGAGGGGGCCCTGAGCGGAGGAAACACCGGGGAGCTGTTTTTT.

This clone was observed a single time. The rearrangement uses TRBV13 and TRBJ2-7; possible D gene TRBD1, 5 bases. The CDR3 runs 14 residues. CDR1 is PRHDT, CDR2 FYEKMQ, per germline (reference sequence). V lost 5 bases, J lost 6 bases, and 17 bases lay in between. The CDR3 nucleotides read TGTGCCAGCAGCCCAGGGTCTTTACGCGGCGAGCAGTACTTC. Translated: CASSPGSLRGEQYF. The full variable domain, rest sourced from reference TRBV13 and TRBJ2-7, is AAGVIQSPRHLIKEKRETATLKCYPIPRHDTVYWYQQGPGQDPQFLISFYEKMQSDKGSIPDRFSAQQFSDYHSELNMSSLELGDSALYFCASSPGSLRGEQYFGPGTRLTVT.

V gene TRBV14 combines with J gene TRBJ2-7; D is perhaps TRBD1 (5 bases). Germline loops: CDR1 SGHDN, CDR2 FVKESK. The V and J ends lost 1 base and 4 bases respectively, with 17 bases between them. The CDR3 is 16 residues long. CDR3 sequence: CASSQVRSGLVYEQYF. CDR3 nucleotides: TGTGCCAGCAGCCAAGTTAGGTCAGGGCTGGTGTACGAGCAGTACTTC.

This chain joins TRBV4-1 and TRBJ2-2; D gene unclear. The CDR3 contains 15 residues. V shed 8 bases and J shed 6 bases, with 19 bases lying between them. Germline lookup yields CDR1 MGHRA and CDR2 YSYEKL. The CDR3 DNA sequence: TGCGCCAGCCGCCCGGGCAGTCTTGGCTCCGGGGAGCTGTTTTTT. Encoded protein: CASRPGSLGSGELFF.

The CDR3: CASSRGIVPQSRANVLTF. The CDR3 DNA follows: TGTGCCAGCAGCAGAGGCATAGTGCCACAAAGTCGGGCCAACGTCCTGACTTTC. The J gene is TRBJ2-6, the V gene TRBV7-7; no clear D. Trimming removed 5 bases at V and 5 bases at J, with 22 bases between. The germline gives CDR1 SSHAT, CDR2 FNYEAQ (reference sequence). CDR3 size: 18 residues.

The genes are TRBV9 and TRBJ2-5; a weak D match, TRBD2 (5 bases). In germline, CDR1 is SGDLS, CDR2 YYNGEE. The CDR3 consists of 16 residues. V was clipped by 1 base and J by 1 base, with 14 bases between them. CDR3: CASSVYPGGSQETQYF. The CDR3, as DNA: TGTGCCAGCAGCGTATACCCCGGAGGTTCCCAAGAGACCCAGTACTTC. The full variable domain, with the rest looked up from reference TRBV9 and TRBJ2-5, is DSGVTQTPKHLITATGQRVTLRCSPRSGDLSVYWYQQSLDQGLQFLIQYYNGEERAKGNILERFSAQQFPDLHSELNLSSLELGDSALYFCASSVYPGGSQETQYFGPGTRLLVL.

This rearrangement joins TRBV6-5 to TRBJ1-1; D not certain. The CDR3 extends over 16 amino acids. Germline values: CDR1 MNHEY, CDR2 SVGAGI. Trimming took 4 bases from V and 3 from J, leaving 18 bases between them. The CDR3 nucleotides read TGTGCCAGCAGTTCTCGGCTTCCTGCTCAGGACACTGAAGCTTTCTTT. Its protein is CASSSRLPAQDTEAFF.

The chain combines TRBV6-5 with TRBJ2-1; D is unresolved. From germline, CDR1 is MNHEY and CDR2 SVGAGI. CDR3 length: 14 residues. The V end was cut by 0 bases, the J end by 7 bases, with 10 bases between. The CDR3 reads CASSYSGSRNEQFF. As DNA, the CDR3 is TGTGCCAGCAGTTACTCGGGCAGTAGGAATGAGCAGTTCTTC.